This TCR beta chain was captured by sequencing in a study of molecular identifiers for immune sequencing clone quantification. Study background: Four of five splits of RNA from roughly 18,000 or 92,000 naive CD8 cells were sequenced in replicates.

Germline V gene data show CDR1 as PRHDT and CDR2 as FYEKMQ (reference sequence). The CDR3 is made up of 15 amino acids. Trimming shortened V by 5 bases and J by 5 bases, and 17 bases separated the two germline ends. Using a CD8+CD4-CCR7+CD45RA+ phenotype, naive CD8 T cells were sorted. Using its own MiXCR run on the PCR reads, TCRdb lists one record per CDR3 protein. The data contain about 510,000 distinct CDR3 sequences, 20% to 25% of them singletons. The sequence was obtained from a human donor in good health. Some libraries in this study had Jurkat cell RNA spiked in. This sequence joins TRBV13 and TRBJ2-3; perhaps TRBD2 as D (6 bases). What was sequenced was naive CD8+ T cells from blood, with Jurkat cell RNA spiked in. As for subset: FACS-sorted CD8+CD4-CCR7+CD45RA+ naive T cells. The CDR3 DNA follows: TGTGCCAGCAGCCAGCGGGCGGGGTCGGAAGATACGCAGTATTTT. Translating it yields CASSQRAGSEDTQYF.